The 21 T cell receptor beta chains listed next were all sequenced from one sample in a study of blood T cells in healthy people across ages. PCR was performed a second time for about 7 to 12 cycles using a sample-barcoded 5' primer and a J-beta primer mix. TCRdb independently ran MiXCR on the 5' RACE reads; one entry per CDR3 protein. The sample gives hundreds of thousands of distinct CDR3 sequences, about 56% of which show up once; roughly 25% is in the top ten. The sequenced sample was blood. All receptors derive from a man in his forties or fifties in good health.

V usage is TRBV6-2 or TRBV6-3 and J usage is TRBJ2-1; unclear D gene. Germline loops: CDR1 MNHEY, CDR2 SVGEGT. V was shortened by 2 bases and J by 3 bases, with 5 bases between the two germline ends. The length of the CDR3 is 13 residues. In nucleotides, the CDR3 is TGTGCCAGCAGTTACGTCGGCTACAATGAGCAGTTCTTC. It codes for CASSYVGYNEQFF.

V gene TRBV27 combines with J gene TRBJ1-1; D possibly corresponds to TRBD1 (5 bases). Trimming removed 5 bases from V and 4 bases from J, with 14 bases in between. Germline lookup yields CDR1 MNHEY and CDR2 SMNVEV (reference sequence). The CDR3 length is 14 residues. For the CDR3, the DNA is TGTGCCAGCAGTCCACCCTCAGGGAGCACTGAAGCTTTCTTT. Amino acid sequence: CASSPPSGSTEAFF.

CDR3 amino acids: CSAPSLAGGMGTDTQYF. CDR3 DNA sequence: TGCAGTGCCCCCTCACTAGCGGGGGGGATGGGCACAGATACGCAGTATTTT. The chain carries TRBV20-1 and TRBJ2-3, with 13 bases identical to TRBD2. CDR3 length equals 17 residues. Germline V gives CDR1 DFQATT, CDR2 SNEGSKA (reference sequence). V dropped 6 bases and J dropped 1; count of bases not matched to a gene: 10.

This clonotype was seen ten or more times. The chain employs TRBV4-3 and TRBJ2-1; D is possibly TRBD1 or TRBD2 (6 bases each). Trimming pared 5 bases from V and 0 bases from J, leaving 8 bases between. CDR3 size: 14 residues. The germline gives CDR1 LGHNA, CDR2 YSLEER. The CDR3 nucleotides are TGCGCCAGCAGCGGAGGGGGCTCCTACAATGAGCAGTTCTTC. Its protein product is CASSGGGSYNEQFF.

This chain uses TRBV13 with TRBJ2-5; maybe TRBD1 (6 bases). The CDR3 runs 15 residues. With 0 bases removed from V and 5 bases from J, the gap between germline ends came to 13 bases. Germline V gene lookup returns CDR1 PRHDT and CDR2 FYEKMQ (reference sequence). CDR3 sequence reads: CASSLGAGAGETQYF. CDR3 sequence (DNA): TGTGCCAGCAGCTTAGGGGCAGGGGCTGGGGAGACCCAGTACTTC.

The V call is TRBV7-2, the J call TRBJ1-1; D is unresolved. V was trimmed by 2 bases and J by 4 bases, leaving 8 bases between them. Germline CDR1 is SGHTA and CDR2 is FQGNSA. The CDR3 loop spans 13 amino acids. DNA for the CDR3: TGTGCCAGCAGCTTAACAGACGGCACTGAAGCTTTCTTT. Its translation: CASSLTDGTEAFF. Filled out from reference TRBV7-2 and TRBJ1-1, the complete variable domain reads GAGVSQSPSNKVTEKGKDVELRCDPISGHTALYWYRQSLGQGLEFLIYFQGNSAPDKSGLPSDRFSAERTGGSVSTLTIQRTQQEDSAVYLCASSLTDGTEAFFGQGTRLTVV.

The chain combines TRBV6-5 with TRBJ2-4, with 7 bases matching TRBD2. The J call may be faulty, since TRBJ2-5 better matches the DNA end. Germline V gene lookup returns CDR1 MNHEY and CDR2 SVGAGI. CDR3 length equals 16 residues. CDR3 loop: CASSYSAGASQETQYF. The CDR3 coding sequence is TGTGCCAGCAGTTACTCGGCGGGAGCTTCCCAAGAGACCCAGTACTTC.

V gene TRBV6-5 combines with J gene TRBJ1-2, with a tentative D call TRBD1 (5 bases). The CDR3 covers 14 residues. Germline-derived CDR1 and CDR2 are MNHEY and SVGAGI. V dropped 4 bases and J dropped 8 bases, with 17 bases sitting between them. The CDR3 protein is CASSSGLVGRGYTF. The CDR3 DNA sequence: TGTGCCAGCAGTTCAGGTTTGGTGGGGCGCGGCTACACCTTC.

The V gene is TRBV18, the J gene TRBJ2-1; TRBD1 matches 7 bases. The last part of the DNA fits TRBJ2-7 better; the J call may be wrong. Germline V gene lookup returns CDR1 KGHSH and CDR2 LQKENI. CDR3 length: 16 amino acids. The CDR3 DNA reads as TGTGCCAGCTCACCCCGGGACAGAAAATCCTACAATGAGCAGTACTTC. Translating gives CASSPRDRKSYNEQYF.

The rearrangement joins TRBV3-1 to TRBJ2-1; D is unresolved. This CDR3 is 14 amino acids long. V lost 9 bases and J lost 12, with 24 bases in between. Germline V lookup: CDR1 LGHDT, CDR2 YNNKEL (reference sequence). The CDR3 spells CARSSGRSGGGQFF. The CDR3, as DNA: TGTGCCAGAAGCTCCGGACGCTCGGGCGGTGGGCAGTTCTTC.

This clonotype has just a few counts. The rearrangement joins TRBV12-3 or TRBV12-4 to TRBJ1-5, with D possibly matching TRBD1 (6 bases). CDR3 length equals 13 residues. V was pared by 3 bases and J by 6 bases, with 9 bases between. Written as DNA, the CDR3 is TGTGCCAGCAGTTTGGGGGCCTCTCAGCCCCAGCATTTT. Translated, it gives CASSLGASQPQHF.

The CDR3 protein is CSASGLGRPGTSGSMVYNEQYF. As DNA, the CDR3 is TGCAGTGCTAGCGGCTTAGGGCGCCCCGGGACTAGCGGGAGCATGGTCTACAATGAGCAGTACTTC. This chain links TRBV20-1 with TRBJ2-1; 14 nucleotides match TRBD2. The J call may be wrong; the DNA end is better matched by TRBJ2-7. The CDR3 is made up of 22 amino acids. Germline-derived CDR1 and CDR2 are DFQATT and SNEGSKA (reference sequence).

This chain links TRBV28 with TRBJ2-5, with D perhaps TRBD1 or TRBD2 (5 bases each). The CDR3 spans 15 residues. The V gene lost 6 bases and the J gene lost 2 bases, with 16 bases spanning the gap. Germline loops: CDR1 MDHEN, CDR2 SYDVKM. The CDR3 bases are TGTGCCAGCAGAGCCGGGGCCGGCTTACAAGAGACCCAGTACTTC. The encoded protein is CASRAGAGLQETQYF.

V usage is TRBV6-4 and J usage is TRBJ2-6; D not certain. Germline V gene lookup returns CDR1 MRHNA and CDR2 SNTAGT. This CDR3 contains 14 residues. Deletions cut 6 bases from V and 1 base from J, with 7 bases between. CDR3 residues: CASRDGSGANVLTF. In DNA form, the CDR3 reads TGTGCCAGCAGGGACGGGTCTGGGGCCAACGTCCTGACTTTC.

The chain has TRBV29-1 and TRBJ2-7; TRBD2 might be the D (5 bases). This CDR3 has 14 residues. Trimming stripped 7 bases from V and 3 bases from J, with 19 bases between. Germline lookup yields CDR1 SQVTM and CDR2 ANQGSEA. CDR3 nucleotide sequence: TGCAGCGCACTGAAGGGAACGGGATTCTACGAGCAGTACTTC. This gives the protein CSALKGTGFYEQYF.

V usage is TRBV28 and J usage is TRBJ1-1; possible D gene TRBD1, 5 bases. The CDR3 spans 14 residues. The germline V gene encodes CDR1 MDHEN and CDR2 SYDVKM. Trimming took off 5 bases at V and 5 bases at J, with 15 bases between the two ends. This CDR3 reads CASSAESGWTEAFF. The CDR3, as DNA: TGTGCCAGCAGTGCAGAATCAGGGTGGACTGAAGCTTTCTTT.

CDR3: CASMTSWVFRETQYF. The DNA of the CDR3 is TGTGCCAGCATGACTAGCTGGGTATTCAGAGAGACCCAGTACTTC. This rearrangement joins TRBV7-2 to TRBJ2-7; 7 bases line up with TRBD2. The end of the DNA aligns better with TRBJ2-5, so the J call may be wrong. Germline CDR1 reads SGHTA; CDR2 reads FQGNSA. This CDR3 has 15 amino acids.

The rearrangement links TRBV25-1 to TRBJ2-3; D not certain. Per the germline V gene, CDR1 is MGHDK and CDR2 is SYGVNS. With 1 base removed from V and 1 base from J, the gap between germline ends came to 9 bases. CDR3 size: 15 residues. The CDR3 sequence: CASSELTRGTDTQYF. The CDR3 DNA sequence: TGTGCCAGCAGTGAATTGACCCGAGGCACAGATACGCAGTATTTT.

This clonotype was counted only a few times. This chain connects TRBV29-1 to TRBJ2-7; D unresolved. The CDR3 spans 12 residues. V gave up 2 bases and J gave up 5 bases, with 10 bases separating them. Germline V gives CDR1 SQVTM, CDR2 ANQGSEA. In nucleotides, the CDR3 is TGCAGCGTTGAATCTTTCTTGAACGAGCAGTACTTC. It encodes CSVESFLNEQYF.

The chain employs TRBV2 and TRBJ1-1; no clear D. This CDR3 comprises 13 residues. V lost 5 bases to trimming and J lost 3 bases, with 10 bases between them. Germline V lookup: CDR1 SNHLY, CDR2 FYNNEI. CDR3 amino acids: CASSSNGYTEAFF. CDR3 sequence (DNA): TGTGCCAGCAGTTCCAACGGTTACACTGAAGCTTTCTTT.

This clonotype was counted between two and nine times. CDR3 bases: TGTGCCAGCAGTTTTCGGGTAACCACAGATACGCAGTATTTT. Its translation is CASSFRVTTDTQYF. The chain recombines TRBV28 with TRBJ2-3, with unresolved D. The germline V gene encodes CDR1 MDHEN and CDR2 SYDVKM. Between the trimmed V and J ends, which lost 3 bases and 2 bases, there was a span of 9 bases. This CDR3 has 14 residues.